This passage covers 24 T cell receptor beta chains from one sample sequenced in a study of identical twins. TCRdb ran MiXCR on the 5' RACE reads and lists one entry per CDR3 protein. The sample holds about 150,000 distinct CDR3 sequences, roughly 3.5% seen once. Sequencing input: memory T cells sorted from blood. These receptors originate from a man aged 18 to 29 in good health.

This clonotype was detected many times. The chain links TRBV20-1 to TRBJ1-6; 7 bases are a match to TRBD1. This CDR3 contains 15 residues. Germline V gene data show CDR1 as DFQATT and CDR2 as SNEGSKA (reference sequence). J was trimmed by 10 bases and V by 0 bases; bases with no gene match: 9. This CDR3 reads CSARDLGGGQSPLHF. CDR3 DNA sequence: TGCAGTGCTAGAGATCTTGGAGGGGGCCAATCACCCCTCCACTTT.

This clonotype has at least ten counts. The J gene is TRBJ2-7, the V gene TRBV6-2 or TRBV6-3, with no clear D. The CDR3 loop spans 10 amino acids. V shed 10 bases and J shed 4 bases, with 8 bases lying between them. CDR1 is MNHEY, CDR2 SVGEGT, per germline. The CDR3, as DNA: TGTGCCATCGGAGATTACGAGCAGTACTTC. As protein: CAIGDYEQYF.

This clonotype showed up just a few times. DNA for the CDR3: TGTGCCAGCAGCCAAAGATTGGCTGCTCACGCAACTAATGAAAAACTGTTTTTT. Amino acids: CASSQRLAAHATNEKLFF. The rearrangement links TRBV14 to TRBJ1-4; D unresolved. V was cut by 2 bases and J by 0 bases, with 16 bases left in between. Germline V gene lookup returns CDR1 SGHDN and CDR2 FVKESK. The CDR3 consists of 18 residues.

This clonotype occurred many times. The chain combines TRBV19 with TRBJ2-3, with D perhaps being TRBD1 or TRBD2 (5 bases each). V shed 3 bases and J shed 3 bases, with 16 bases lying between them. The germline V gene has CDR1 LNHDA and CDR2 SQIVND (reference sequence). The CDR3 loop spans 16 amino acids. CDR3 residues: CASSIPSGRGTDTQYF. CDR3 DNA sequence: TGTGCCAGTAGTATCCCCTCAGGGAGAGGGACAGATACGCAGTATTTT.

This clonotype was seen repeatedly, ten times or more. The V and J genes are TRBV27 and TRBJ2-3, with D possibly being TRBD1 (5 bases). The V and J ends lost 0 bases and 0 bases respectively, with 13 bases between them. The CDR3 loop spans 17 amino acids. Germline V CDR1 and CDR2: MNHEY, SMNVEV (reference sequence). CDR3 residues: CASSLSQGSPSTDTQYF. CDR3 bases: TGTGCCAGCAGTTTATCGCAGGGATCCCCTAGCACAGATACGCAGTATTTT.

The table lists this clonotype with many counts. This CDR3 reads CATSPRRTSGYYEQYF. The CDR3 DNA sequence: TGTGCCACCAGCCCCCGGAGGACTAGCGGCTATTACGAGCAGTACTTC. V is TRBV15 and J is TRBJ2-7, with TRBD2 matching 10 bases. The junction had 11 bases not matched to a gene; V was cut back by 5 bases and J by 4 bases. Germline V gene data show CDR1 as LNHNV and CDR2 as YYDKDF (reference sequence). The CDR3 consists of 16 residues.

This clonotype was counted at least ten times. The chain couples TRBV29-1 to TRBJ1-3; TRBD1 matches at 9 bases. V shed 6 bases, J shed 7 bases, and the junction held 7 bases outside the gene matches. The CDR3 spans 13 residues. CDR1 is SQVTM, CDR2 ANQGSEA, per germline. For the CDR3, the DNA is TGCAGCGTGCGGGGGACAGGGTGGAACACCATATATTTT. Protein sequence: CSVRGTGWNTIYF. Complete variable domain (other parts from reference TRBV29-1 and TRBJ1-3): SAVISQKPSRDICQRGTSLTIQCQVDSQVTMMFWYRQQPGQSLTLIATANQGSEATYESGFVIDKFPISRPNLTFSTLTVSNMSPEDSSIYLCSVRGTGWNTIYFGEGSWLTVV.

This clonotype appeared many times. V and J are TRBV7-8 and TRBJ1-4; D gene ambiguous. In germline, CDR1 is SGHVS, CDR2 FQNEAQ. The CDR3 loop spans 15 amino acids. The V and J ends lost 1 base and 5 bases respectively, with 11 bases between them. The CDR3 protein is CASSLEVQPNEKLFF. CDR3 in DNA: TGTGCCAGCAGCTTAGAAGTTCAGCCCAATGAAAAACTGTTTTTT.

This clonotype was seen many times. The rearrangement uses TRBV6-5 and TRBJ1-1, with TRBD1 identical over 9 bases. This CDR3 is 16 amino acids long. CDR1 MNHEY and CDR2 SVGAGI come from the germline V gene. V shed 0 bases, J shed 4 bases, and the junction held 6 bases outside the gene matches. In nucleotides, the CDR3 is TGTGCCAGCAGTTACTCGACAGGGGGGTTTGGCACTGAAGCTTTCTTT. Its protein is CASSYSTGGFGTEAFF.

The chain recombines TRBV24-1 with TRBJ2-3; D gene unclear. V dropped 8 bases and J dropped 0 bases, with 26 bases sitting between them. Germline assignment: CDR1 KGHDR and CDR2 SFDVKD. The CDR3 spans 19 residues. In nucleotides, the CDR3 is TGTGCCACCAAGGGTAGTTTTCGCATTCCTAACTTAAGCACAGATACGCAGTATTTT. Translation: CATKGSFRIPNLSTDTQYF.

The chain combines TRBV30 with TRBJ2-1; maybe TRBD2 (5 bases). CDR1 GTSNPN and CDR2 SVGIG come from the germline V gene (reference sequence). The V gene lost 3 bases and the J gene lost 7 bases, with 13 bases spanning the gap. The CDR3 is 13 amino acids. As DNA, the CDR3 is TGTGCCTGGAGCCCGGGTACGGGGAATGAGCAGTTCTTC. Its protein product is CAWSPGTGNEQFF.

This clonotype was seen many times. This chain uses TRBV7-2 with TRBJ1-1; D possibly corresponds to TRBD1 (5 bases). Trimming pared 5 bases from V and 4 bases from J, leaving 11 bases between. The CDR3 length is 13 residues. Germline lookup yields CDR1 SGHTA and CDR2 FQGNSA. The CDR3 region is CASSSSGLTEAFF. In DNA, the CDR3 is TGTGCCAGCAGCAGCTCGGGGCTCACTGAAGCTTTCTTT.

This clonotype was seen repeatedly, ten times or more. The V call is TRBV4-3, the J call TRBJ1-3; D ambiguous. The CDR3 covers 15 residues. The V end lost 4 bases, the J end lost 1 base, and 11 bases lay between the germline ends. Germline CDR1 LGHNA, CDR2 YSLEER. CDR3 DNA: TGCGCCAGCAGCCTATTGGTGGGGTCTGGAAACACCATATATTTT. This sequence encodes CASSLLVGSGNTIYF.

This clonotype has ten or more counts. This chain joins TRBV25-1 and TRBJ2-1, with 9 bases aligning to TRBD2. The length of the CDR3 is 15 residues. The V and J ends lost 2 bases and 7 bases, in that order; junction bases with no gene match: 6. CDR1 and CDR2 from the germline V gene are MGHDK and SYGVNS. CDR3 coding DNA: TGTGCCAGCAGTGAAGATAGCGGGAGATTGAATGAGCAGTTCTTC. Its translation: CASSEDSGRLNEQFF.

This clonotype was seen repeatedly, ten times or more. The chain combines TRBV30 with TRBJ2-7; 8 bases are a match to TRBD1. Germline V gives CDR1 GTSNPN, CDR2 SVGIG (reference sequence). This CDR3 contains 13 residues. The junction had 15 bases not matched to a gene; V was cut back by 8 bases and J by 9 bases. CDR3 bases: TGTGCCGTATCCCGGGACAGGCCTTGGGGGCAGTACGTC. It specifies CAVSRDRPWGQYV.

This clonotype has ten or more counts. This sequence joins TRBV21-1 and TRBJ2-4; TRBD1 is the table's D call, not checked against the DNA. TRBV21-1 is marked as a pseudogene. CDR3 length equals 13 residues. CDR3 coding DNA: TGTGCCAGCCGGGACAGGGCTAAAAACATTCAGTACTTC. Its translation: CASRDRAKNIQYF.

The chain recombines TRBV7-6 with TRBJ2-3; TRBD1 matches 8 bases. V lost 3 bases to trimming and J lost 0 bases; unmatched junction nucleotides: 8. The CDR3 is made up of 17 amino acids. Per germline, CDR1 SGHVS and CDR2 FNYEAQ. CDR3 sequence: CASSLGTGVASTDTQYF. The CDR3 DNA is TGTGCCAGCAGCTTGGGGACAGGAGTGGCTAGCACAGATACGCAGTATTTT.

This clonotype was recorded at least ten times. The rearrangement links TRBV5-1 to TRBJ2-1, with 10 bases that match TRBD2. Per the germline V gene, CDR1 is SGHRS and CDR2 is YFSETQ. Trimming at V came to 3 bases and at J to 4 bases, leaving 7 bases not matched to a gene. The CDR3 is 16 residues long. CDR3 sequence (DNA): TGCGCCAGCAGCTCCTCGCTAGCGGGAGAGTACAATGAGCAGTTCTTC. Protein sequence: CASSSSLAGEYNEQFF.

This clonotype was recorded at least ten times. The V gene is TRBV5-5, the J gene TRBJ2-7, with D perhaps TRBD1 (6 bases). The CDR3 has 14 residues. Trimming cost V 4 bases and J 3 bases, with 14 bases left between them. CDR1 and CDR2 (germline): SGHKS, YYEKEE (reference sequence). The CDR3: CASSTTSQGYEQYF. In nucleotides, the CDR3 is TGTGCCAGCAGCACAACCTCACAGGGCTACGAGCAGTACTTC.

This clonotype showed up many times. J is TRBJ2-1 and V is TRBV5-6, with 8 bases matching TRBD2. The CDR3 spans 16 residues. The V and J ends lost 0 bases and 2 bases, in that order; junction bases with no gene match: 4. Germline CDR1 reads SGHDT; CDR2 reads YYEEEE. The CDR3 sequence is CASSLDSGRTYNEQFF. CDR3 nucleotide sequence: TGTGCCAGCAGCTTGGACAGCGGGAGAACCTACAATGAGCAGTTCTTC.

This clonotype was seen repeatedly, ten times or more. The chain uses TRBV12-3 or TRBV12-4 and TRBJ1-1; D is ambiguous. CDR3 length equals 15 residues. The germline V and J ends were trimmed by 7 bases and 1 base, with 16 bases remaining between them. CDR3 nucleotide sequence: TGTGCCAGCACCCTTGGATTGCAACGGAACACTGAAGCTTTCTTT. It codes for CASTLGLQRNTEAFF.

This clonotype has a count of ten or more. The chain combines TRBV10-3 with TRBJ2-2, with TRBD1 as a possible D gene (5 bases). The CDR3 runs 13 residues. CDR1 is ENHRY, CDR2 SYGVKD, per germline. Trimming left V 5 bases short and J 6 bases short, with 10 bases between. This CDR3 is CAISPGMAGELFF. Written as DNA, the CDR3 is TGTGCCATCAGTCCAGGGATGGCCGGGGAGCTGTTTTTT.

The genes are TRBV2 and TRBJ2-1, with TRBD1 as a possible D gene (6 bases). Trimming pared 3 bases from V and 12 bases from J, leaving 6 bases between. The CDR3 length is 10 residues. Germline V gene lookup returns CDR1 SNHLY and CDR2 FYNNEI. CDR3 sequence reads: CASSEDRQFF. The CDR3 nucleotides are TGTGCCAGCAGTGAGGACAGGCAGTTCTTC.

This clonotype occurred many times. This chain links TRBV5-1 with TRBJ2-1, with D possibly matching TRBD2 (6 bases). V was pared by 4 bases and J by 12 bases, with 23 bases between. CDR1 is SGHRS and CDR2 is YFSETQ in the germline V gene. The CDR3 is 15 residues long. The CDR3 DNA sequence: TGCGCCAGCAGCCTGAGCCCGACTAGAGGAGAAGCGCAGTTCTTC. This gives the protein CASSLSPTRGEAQFF.